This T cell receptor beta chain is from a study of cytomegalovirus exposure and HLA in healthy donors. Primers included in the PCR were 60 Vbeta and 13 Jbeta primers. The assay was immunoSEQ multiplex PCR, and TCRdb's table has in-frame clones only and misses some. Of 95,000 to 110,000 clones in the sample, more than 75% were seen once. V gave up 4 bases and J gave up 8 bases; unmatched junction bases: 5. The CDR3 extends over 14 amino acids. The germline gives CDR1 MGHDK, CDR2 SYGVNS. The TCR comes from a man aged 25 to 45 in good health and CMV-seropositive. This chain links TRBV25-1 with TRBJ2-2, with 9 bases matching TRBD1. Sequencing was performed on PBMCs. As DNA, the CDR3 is TGTGCCAGCAGTGTTGGGACAGGGCGGGGGGAGCTGTTTTTT. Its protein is CASSVGTGRGELFF.